The sample holds many counts of the clone carrying this T cell receptor beta chain. One junction end does not reproduce the germline sequence, and a read error may be involved. Around 10 milliliters of peripheral blood were drawn from each donor. The sample comes from a study of blood T cells in healthy people across ages. The CDR3 sequence is 18 residues long. CDR1 and CDR2 from the germline V gene are MGHRA and YSYEKL. Combining a sample-barcoded 5' primer with a J-beta primer mix, a second PCR ran for 7 to 11 cycles. TCRdb recomputed calls from the 5' RACE reads with MiXCR, one row per CDR3 protein. The sample lists 870,000 or so distinct CDR3 sequences; less than 35% were seen once.

The sample taken for sequencing was blood. The TCR comes from a woman over 75 in good health. This rearrangement joins TRBV4-1 to TRBJ2-1; 7 nucleotides agree with TRBD2. This CDR3 reads CASRQADSGLVSYNEQFF. CDR3 nucleotide sequence: TGCGCCAGCAGGCAAGCTGATAGCGGGCTGGTCTCCTACAATGAGCAGTTCTTC.